This T cell receptor beta chain was sequenced in a study of blood T cell repertoires in COVID-19. Turning to the study itself: Samples representing acute and convalescent COVID-19 were sourced from the United States, Italy and Spain. T cells, B-cell-depleted T cells, or PBMCs provided the cDNA or gDNA that served as material.

Per the authors' pipeline: Researchers report that nucleated cell counts were estimated from reference gene primer amplification. Clones were sequenced by immunoSEQ multiplex PCR, and TCRdb holds only the in-frame ones, with some missing. V, J and clone size derive from that table, while D and trimming were established from the DNA sequence. The repertoire includes just over 300,000 clones, 87% of them detected once, and roughly 2.1% sits in the top ten. V lost 5 bases and J 0 bases, leaving 10 bases between the germline ends. The germline gives CDR1 MNHEY, CDR2 SVGAGI. This CDR3 is 14 amino acids long.

V gene TRBV6-5 combines with J gene TRBJ1-1, with no clear D. Material for sequencing was peripheral blood. The receptor was isolated from a man aged 18-30 years with active or convalescent COVID-19. DNA of the CDR3: TGTGCCAGCAGTACGGGAGGCATGAACACTGAAGCTTTCTTT. It codes for CASSTGGMNTEAFF.